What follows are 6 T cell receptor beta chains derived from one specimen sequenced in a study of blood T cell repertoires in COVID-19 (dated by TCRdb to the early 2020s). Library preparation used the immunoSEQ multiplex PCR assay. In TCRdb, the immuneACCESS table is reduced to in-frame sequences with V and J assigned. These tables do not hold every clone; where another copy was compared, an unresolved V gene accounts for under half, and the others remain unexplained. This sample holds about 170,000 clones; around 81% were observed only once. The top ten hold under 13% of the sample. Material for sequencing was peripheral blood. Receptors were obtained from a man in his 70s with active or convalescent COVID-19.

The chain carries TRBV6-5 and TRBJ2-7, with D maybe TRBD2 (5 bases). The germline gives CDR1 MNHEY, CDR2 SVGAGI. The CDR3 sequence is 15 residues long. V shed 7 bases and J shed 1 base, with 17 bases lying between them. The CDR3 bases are TGTGCCAGCACCTCGGGTTCCAGCGGATCCTACGAGCAGTACTTC. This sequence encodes CASTSGSSGSYEQYF.

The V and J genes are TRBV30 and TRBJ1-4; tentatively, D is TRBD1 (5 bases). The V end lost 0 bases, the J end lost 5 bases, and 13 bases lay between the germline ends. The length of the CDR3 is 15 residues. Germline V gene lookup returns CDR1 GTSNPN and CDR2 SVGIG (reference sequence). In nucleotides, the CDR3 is TGTGCCTGGAGTGTACGTCAGGGTCAAAATGAAAAACTGTTTTTT. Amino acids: CAWSVRQGQNEKLFF.

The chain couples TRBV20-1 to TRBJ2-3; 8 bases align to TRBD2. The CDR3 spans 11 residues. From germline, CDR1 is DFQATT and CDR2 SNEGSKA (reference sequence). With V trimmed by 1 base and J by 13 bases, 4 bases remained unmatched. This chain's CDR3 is CSARGRGGKYF. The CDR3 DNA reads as TGCAGTGCTAGAGGACGGGGGGGAAAGTATTTT.

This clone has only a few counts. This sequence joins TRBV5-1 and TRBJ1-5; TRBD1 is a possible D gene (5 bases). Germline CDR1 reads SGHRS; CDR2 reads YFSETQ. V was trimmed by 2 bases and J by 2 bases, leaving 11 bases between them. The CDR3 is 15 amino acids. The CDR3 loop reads CASSLDEGGNQPQHF. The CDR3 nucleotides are TGCGCCAGCAGCTTAGACGAAGGGGGCAATCAGCCCCAGCATTTT.

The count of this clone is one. CDR3 DNA sequence: TGTGCCACCAGCAGCCCTCGGGACACCCTAGGCAGCTACACCTTC. Encoded protein: CATSSPRDTLGSYTF. V gene TRBV15 combines with J gene TRBJ1-2; maybe TRBD1 (6 bases). The CDR3 contains 15 residues. Trimming cost V 3 bases and J 9 bases, with 20 bases left between them. The germline V gene encodes CDR1 LNHNV and CDR2 YYDKDF (reference sequence).

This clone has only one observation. In DNA, the CDR3 is TGTGCCAGCAGTGAAAGAGCGGGAATGGGAAATGAGCAGTTCTTC. Translating it yields CASSERAGMGNEQFF. The chain links TRBV6-4 to TRBJ2-1; TRBD2 matches 7 bases. This CDR3 is 15 amino acids long. Trimming cost V 3 bases and J 7 bases; bases outside gene matches: 9. Germline V gives CDR1 MRHNA, CDR2 SNTAGT.